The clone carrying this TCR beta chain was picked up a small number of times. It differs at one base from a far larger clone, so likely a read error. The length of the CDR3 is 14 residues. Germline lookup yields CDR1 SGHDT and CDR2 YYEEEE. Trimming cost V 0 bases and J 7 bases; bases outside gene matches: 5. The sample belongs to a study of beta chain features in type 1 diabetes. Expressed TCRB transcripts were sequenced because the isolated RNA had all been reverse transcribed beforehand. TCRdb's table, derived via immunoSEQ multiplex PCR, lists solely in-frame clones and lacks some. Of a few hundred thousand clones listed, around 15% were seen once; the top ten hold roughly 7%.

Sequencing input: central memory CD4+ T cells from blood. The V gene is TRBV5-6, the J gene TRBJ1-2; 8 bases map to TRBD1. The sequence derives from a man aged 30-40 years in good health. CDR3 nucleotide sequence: TGTGCCAGCAGCTTGGCCGGGACAGGAGGTGGCTACACCTTC. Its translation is CASSLAGTGGGYTF.